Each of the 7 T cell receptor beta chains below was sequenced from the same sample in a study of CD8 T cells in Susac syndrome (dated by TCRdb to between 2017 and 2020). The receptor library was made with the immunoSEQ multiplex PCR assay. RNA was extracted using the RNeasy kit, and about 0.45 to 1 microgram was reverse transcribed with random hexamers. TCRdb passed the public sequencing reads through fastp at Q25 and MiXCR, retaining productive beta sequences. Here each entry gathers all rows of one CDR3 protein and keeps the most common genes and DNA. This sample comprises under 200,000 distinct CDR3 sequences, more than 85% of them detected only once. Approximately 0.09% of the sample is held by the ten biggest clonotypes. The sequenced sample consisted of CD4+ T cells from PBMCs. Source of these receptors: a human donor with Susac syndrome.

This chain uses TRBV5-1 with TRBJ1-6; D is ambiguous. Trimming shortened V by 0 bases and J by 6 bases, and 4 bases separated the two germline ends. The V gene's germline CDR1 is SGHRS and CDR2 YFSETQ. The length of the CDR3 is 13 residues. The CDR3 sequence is CASSLEVNSPLHF. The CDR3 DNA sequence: TGCGCCAGCAGCTTGGAAGTTAATTCACCCCTCCACTTT. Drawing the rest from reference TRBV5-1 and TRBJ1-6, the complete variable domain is KAGVTQTPRYLIKTRGQQVTLSCSPISGHRSVSWYQQTPGQGLQFLFEYFSETQRNKGNFPGRFSGRQFSNSRSEMNVSTLELGDSALYLCASSLEVNSPLHFGNGTRLTVT.

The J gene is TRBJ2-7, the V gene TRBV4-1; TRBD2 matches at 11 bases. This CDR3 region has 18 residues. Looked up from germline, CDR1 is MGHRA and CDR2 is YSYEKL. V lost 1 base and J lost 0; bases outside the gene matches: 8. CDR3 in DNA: TGCGCCAGCAGCCAAGGGGCTAGCGGGAGGTTATTCTCCTACGAGCAGTACTTC. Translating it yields CASSQGASGRLFSYEQYF.

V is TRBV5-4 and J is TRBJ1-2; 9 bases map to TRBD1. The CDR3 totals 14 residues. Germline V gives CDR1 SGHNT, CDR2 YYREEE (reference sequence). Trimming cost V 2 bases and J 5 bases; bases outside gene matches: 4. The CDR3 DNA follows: TGTGCCAGCAGCTTCACCGGGACAGGGTATGGCTACACCTTC. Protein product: CASSFTGTGYGYTF.

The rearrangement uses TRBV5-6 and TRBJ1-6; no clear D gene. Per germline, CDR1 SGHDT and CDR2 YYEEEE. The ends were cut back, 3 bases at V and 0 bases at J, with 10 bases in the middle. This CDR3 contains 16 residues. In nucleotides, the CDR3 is TGTGCCAGCAGCTCGTGGGAGAGCTCCTATAATTCACCCCTCCACTTT. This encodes CASSSWESSYNSPLHF.

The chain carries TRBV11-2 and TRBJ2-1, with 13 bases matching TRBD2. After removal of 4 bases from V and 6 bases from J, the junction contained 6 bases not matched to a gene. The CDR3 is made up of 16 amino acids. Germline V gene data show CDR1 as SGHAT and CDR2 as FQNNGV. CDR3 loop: CASSSLGLAGVNEQFF. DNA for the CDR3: TGTGCCAGCAGCTCATTAGGACTAGCGGGGGTCAATGAGCAGTTCTTC.

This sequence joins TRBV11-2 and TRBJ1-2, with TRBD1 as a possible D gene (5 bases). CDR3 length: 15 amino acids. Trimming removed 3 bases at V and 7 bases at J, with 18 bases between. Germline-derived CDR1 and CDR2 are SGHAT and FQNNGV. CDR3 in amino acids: CASSFSGLGARGYTF. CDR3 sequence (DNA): TGTGCCAGCAGCTTTTCAGGGTTAGGTGCTCGTGGCTACACCTTC.

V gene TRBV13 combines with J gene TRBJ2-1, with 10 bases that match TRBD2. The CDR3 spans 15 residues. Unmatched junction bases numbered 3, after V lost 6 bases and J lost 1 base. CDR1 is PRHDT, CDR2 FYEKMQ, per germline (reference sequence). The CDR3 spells CASSRTSGSYNEQFF. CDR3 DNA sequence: TGTGCCAGCAGTCGGACTAGCGGTTCCTACAATGAGCAGTTCTTC.